The source of this T cell receptor (beta chain) is a study of blood T cell repertoires in COVID-19. About the study: The origin of the acute and convalescent COVID-19 samples was the United States, Italy and Spain. The cDNA or gDNA used as material had been derived from T cells, B-cell-depleted T cells, or PBMCs.

Original analysis: From reference gene primer amplification, estimates of nucleated cell counts were derived. Sequenced by immunoSEQ multiplex PCR; TCRdb stores in-frame clones only, minus some. The V and J calls and clone size come from that table; D and trimming were worked out from the DNA. Among about 230,000 clones listed, 70% to 85% were seen once. V shed 5 bases and J shed 2 bases, with 12 bases lying between them. The CDR3 extends over 14 amino acids. Germline CDR1 and CDR2: LGHDT and YNNKEL (reference sequence). Sequenced sample: peripheral blood. This sequence was found in a man aged 40-50 years who had recovered from COVID-19. This sequence joins TRBV3-1 (or the pseudogene TRBV3-2) and TRBJ1-1, with D maybe TRBD1 (6 bases). CDR3 sequence reads: CASSGRDTNTEAFF. As DNA, the CDR3 is TGTGCCAGCAGCGGCCGGGACACAAACACTGAAGCTTTCTTT.